This is a list of T cell receptor beta chains from one sample in a study of CD8 T cells in ankylosing spondylitis. TCRdb re-called the 5' RACE reads with MiXCR, one entry per CDR3 protein. The profile shows around 770,000 distinct CDR3 sequences, over 15% of them singletons. Sequenced sample: blood, either unsorted or a sorted T cell fraction (not recorded which). The receptor set was obtained from a male donor with ankylosing spondylitis. The CDR3 runs from the conserved cysteine through the conserved F or W. Fields, in order: CDR3 DNA, CDR3 protein, D gene, V gene, clone size, J gene. The D gene is left open where the match is weak. Clone size appears in some rows only: once, few, many, or a class for an expanded clone.

CDR3 DNA: TGTGCCAGCAGCTTCACAGGACGGAACACTGAAGCTTTCTTT
CDR3 protein: CASSFTGRNTEAFF
D gene: -
V gene: TRBV7-2
clone size: -
J gene: TRBJ1-1

CDR3 DNA: TGTGCCAGCAGCGAGGGCCCGAGCGGGCCCTACAATGAGCAGTTCTTC
CDR3 protein: CASSEGPSGPYNEQFF
D gene: -
V gene: TRBV7-2
clone size: few
J gene: TRBJ2-1

CDR3 DNA: TGTGCCAGCAGCTCCGGGACTACCGAAGAGACCCAGTACTTC
CDR3 protein: CASSSGTTEETQYF
D gene: TRBD2
V gene: TRBV5-4
clone size: once
J gene: TRBJ2-5

CDR3 DNA: TGCGCCAGCAGTGAGTCGGGACAGGGAGGTCCCCTCAAGCAGTACTTC
CDR3 protein: CASSESGQGGPLKQYF
D gene: TRBD1
V gene: TRBV10-1
clone size: -
J gene: TRBJ2-7

CDR3 DNA: TGTGCCATCAGTAACCGGGACACCTATCAGCCCCAGCATTTT
CDR3 protein: CAISNRDTYQPQHF
D gene: -
V gene: TRBV10-3
clone size: few
J gene: TRBJ1-5

CDR3 DNA: TGTGCCAGCAGCCCCAGCGGGGGGGCCGTGGAGACCCAGTACTTC
CDR3 protein: CASSPSGGAVETQYF
D gene: TRBD2
V gene: TRBV7-3
clone size: once
J gene: TRBJ2-5

CDR3 DNA: TGTGCCAGCAGTTTAACTAGTGGTAGCACAGATACGCAGTATTTT
CDR3 protein: CASSLTSGSTDTQYF
D gene: -
V gene: TRBV7-8
clone size: many
J gene: TRBJ2-3

CDR3 DNA: TGTGCCAGCAGGACGGGACGGGAGAACACCGGGGAGCTGTTTTTT
CDR3 protein: CASRTGRENTGELFF
D gene: -
V gene: TRBV12-3/TRBV12-4
clone size: -
J gene: TRBJ2-2

CDR3 DNA: TGTGCCAGCAGCCCGGGACTAGCGGGAGTTGGAGAGACCCAGTACTTC
CDR3 protein: CASSPGLAGVGETQYF
D gene: TRBD2
V gene: TRBV5-5
clone size: many
J gene: TRBJ2-5

CDR3 DNA: TGTGCCAGCAGCCCCGATCGGGGGTTACGGAATTCACCCCTCCACTTT
CDR3 protein: CASSPDRGLRNSPLHF
D gene: -
V gene: TRBV9
clone size: -
J gene: TRBJ1-6

CDR3 DNA: TGTGCCAGCAGTGACTCGATGGGTGGCTACACCTTC
CDR3 protein: CASSDSMGGYTF
D gene: -
V gene: TRBV6-4
clone size: few
J gene: TRBJ1-2

CDR3 DNA: TGCAGTGCTAGTATGGGGGGGTCCTCCTACGAGCAGTACTTC
CDR3 protein: CSASMGGSSYEQYF
D gene: TRBD2
V gene: TRBV20-1
clone size: -
J gene: TRBJ2-7

CDR3 DNA: TGTGCCAGCAGGAGGACAGGGTCCACTGAAGCTTTCTTT
CDR3 protein: CASRRTGSTEAFF
D gene: TRBD1
V gene: TRBV2
clone size: once
J gene: TRBJ1-1

CDR3 DNA: TGTGCCAGCAGTTACGAGCAAATCAACACTGAAGCTTTCTTT
CDR3 protein: CASSYEQINTEAFF
D gene: -
V gene: TRBV6-5
clone size: -
J gene: TRBJ1-1

CDR3 DNA: TGTGCCAGCAGTTTGGTAGGGACAAGGAGAGGCACTGAAGCTTTCTTT
CDR3 protein: CASSLVGTRRGTEAFF
D gene: -
V gene: TRBV12-3/TRBV12-4
clone size: -
J gene: TRBJ1-1

CDR3 DNA: TGCAGCGCGACAGGTATCTCCTACAATGAGCAGTTCTTC
CDR3 protein: CSATGISYNEQFF
D gene: -
V gene: TRBV29-1
clone size: few
J gene: TRBJ2-1

CDR3 DNA: TGCGCCAGCAGTGATCCGGGACAGAGTTCTGAAGCTTTCTTT
CDR3 protein: CASSDPGQSSEAFF
D gene: TRBD1
V gene: TRBV10-1
clone size: -
J gene: TRBJ1-1

CDR3 DNA: TGTGCCAGCAGCCGGGACAGGGATGGTGGAGAGACCCAGTACTTC
CDR3 protein: CASSRDRDGGETQYF
D gene: TRBD1
V gene: TRBV7-9
clone size: -
J gene: TRBJ2-5

CDR3 DNA: TGCAGCGTTGGGAGTTCCTACGAGCAGTACTTC
CDR3 protein: CSVGSSYEQYF
D gene: -
V gene: TRBV29-1
clone size: many
J gene: TRBJ2-7

CDR3 DNA: TGTGCCAGCAGATACAGGGACCAAGAGACCCAGTACTTC
CDR3 protein: CASRYRDQETQYF
D gene: -
V gene: TRBV5-5
clone size: -
J gene: TRBJ2-5

CDR3 DNA: TGTGCCAGCAGTGATATCGGGACAGGGAATAATGAAAAACTGTTTTTT
CDR3 protein: CASSDIGTGNNEKLFF
D gene: TRBD1
V gene: TRBV2
clone size: few
J gene: TRBJ1-4

CDR3 DNA: TGTGCCAGCAGCCTCGTAGCGGGGGCGGGGACCCAGTACTTC
CDR3 protein: CASSLVAGAGTQYF
D gene: TRBD2
V gene: TRBV11-2
clone size: few
J gene: TRBJ2-5

CDR3 DNA: TGTGCCAGCAGGCACCCGGGACAGTTTGTCAATGAGCAGTTCTTC
CDR3 protein: CASRHPGQFVNEQFF
D gene: TRBD1
V gene: TRBV7-2
clone size: -
J gene: TRBJ2-1

CDR3 DNA: TGTGCCAGCAGTGTGGCCAGGACGAACACTGAAGCTTTCTTT
CDR3 protein: CASSVARTNTEAFF
D gene: -
V gene: TRBV2
clone size: few
J gene: TRBJ1-1

CDR3 DNA: TGTGCCAGCAGTTTATGGCAGGGGGGCGCAGATACGCAGTATTTT
CDR3 protein: CASSLWQGGADTQYF
D gene: -
V gene: TRBV28
clone size: many
J gene: TRBJ2-3

CDR3 DNA: TGCGCCAGCAGCCCGGGCCTCGGACTAGCGGGCGACCTCTCTTACAATGAGCAGTTCTTC
CDR3 protein: CASSPGLGLAGDLSYNEQFF
D gene: TRBD2
V gene: TRBV5-1
clone size: -
J gene: TRBJ2-1

CDR3 DNA: TGTGCCAGCAGCCAAGGAGGGGGCGAAAGCTCCTACGAGCAGTACTTC
CDR3 protein: CASSQGGGESSYEQYF
D gene: TRBD1
V gene: TRBV3-1
clone size: -
J gene: TRBJ2-7

CDR3 DNA: TGCTGTGCTCCCACATCGCTAGCGGGGGGGCGCTACGAGCAGTACTTC
CDR3 protein: CCAPTSLAGGRYEQYF
D gene: TRBD2
V gene: TRBV20-1
clone size: -
J gene: TRBJ2-7

CDR3 DNA: TGTGCCATCAGTGGAGCTAGCGGGGGCCGAAACAATGAGCAGTTCTTC
CDR3 protein: CAISGASGGRNNEQFF
D gene: TRBD2
V gene: TRBV10-3
clone size: many
J gene: TRBJ2-1

CDR3 DNA: TGTGCCACCAGGAGTATTCAGGGATTGAACACTGAAGCTTTCTTT
CDR3 protein: CATRSIQGLNTEAFF
D gene: -
V gene: TRBV15
clone size: -
J gene: TRBJ1-1

CDR3 DNA: TGTGCCAGCAGCTTGGTTAGGGCAGAGGATTGGAATGAGCAGTTCTTC
CDR3 protein: CASSLVRAEDWNEQFF
D gene: -
V gene: TRBV5-6
clone size: -
J gene: TRBJ2-1

CDR3 DNA: TGTGCCAGCAGCCAAGGTCTGGGGGCGCGGAATTCACCCCTCCACTTT
CDR3 protein: CASSQGLGARNSPLHF
D gene: -
V gene: TRBV3-1
clone size: -
J gene: TRBJ1-6

CDR3 DNA: TGCGCCAGCAGCCAATGGGAGGGAGCGAACAATGAGCAGTTCTTC
CDR3 protein: CASSQWEGANNEQFF
D gene: TRBD2
V gene: TRBV4-3
clone size: few
J gene: TRBJ2-1

CDR3 DNA: TGTGCCACCAGCAGAGCCCATCCACTCGCGGGAGACGAGCAGTACTTC
CDR3 protein: CATSRAHPLAGDEQYF
D gene: TRBD2
V gene: TRBV15
clone size: -
J gene: TRBJ2-7

CDR3 DNA: TGCGCCAGCAGCTCCGACAGGGGAGGGCAGTTCTTC
CDR3 protein: CASSSDRGGQFF
D gene: TRBD1
V gene: TRBV5-1
clone size: many
J gene: TRBJ2-1

CDR3 DNA: TGTGCCACCAGACTAGCGGGACTCACAGATACGCAGTATTTT
CDR3 protein: CATRLAGLTDTQYF
D gene: TRBD2
V gene: TRBV15
clone size: -
J gene: TRBJ2-3

CDR3 DNA: TGCAGTGCTAGGTTTGGGGGAGAGGGACCCTACGAGCAGTACTTC
CDR3 protein: CSARFGGEGPYEQYF
D gene: -
V gene: TRBV20-1
clone size: -
J gene: TRBJ2-7

CDR3 DNA: TGTGCCAGCAGCTTAAACTCAGGGGGTGCACCCTATGGCTACACCTTC
CDR3 protein: CASSLNSGGAPYGYTF
D gene: TRBD1
V gene: TRBV13
clone size: -
J gene: TRBJ1-2

CDR3 DNA: TGCGCCAGCAGCTTGTATGGTGGTGAGCAGTTCTTC
CDR3 protein: CASSLYGGEQFF
D gene: -
V gene: TRBV5-1
clone size: -
J gene: TRBJ2-1

CDR3 DNA: TGTGCCAGCAGCCCCAGAAGACAGCCCTCTGGGGCCAACGTCCTGACTTTC
CDR3 protein: CASSPRRQPSGANVLTF
D gene: -
V gene: TRBV7-3
clone size: -
J gene: TRBJ2-6